The rows below give T cell receptor beta chains drawn from one sample of a study of blood T cells in healthy people across ages. TCRdb itself ran the 5' RACE reads through MiXCR, one entry per CDR3 protein. The table shows 1.5 million to 2 million distinct CDR3 sequences, with 28% occurring only once. Material for sequencing was blood. The origin of the receptors is a woman aged 25 to 45 in good health. CDR3s leave out the opening cysteine and the closing phenylalanine or tryptophan.

v_call	j_call	cdr3_length	cdr3_aa
TRBV6-1	TRBJ2-5	14	ASSTGLAGELETQY
TRBV24-1	TRBJ2-1	10	ATSDGQWEQF
TRBV12-3/TRBV12-4	TRBJ2-1	11	ASSPLVYNEQF
TRBV30	TRBJ1-2	11	AWRRDRSYGYT
TRBV7-3	TRBJ2-1	13	ASSLGVGRDNEQF
TRBV20-1	TRBJ2-3	13	SATRGGQLTDTQY
TRBV7-2	TRBJ2-5	16	ASSLGLASGGGQETQY
TRBV20-1	TRBJ2-1	13	SAPRGGLSYNEQF
TRBV2	TRBJ2-7	10	ASSRGRWEQY
TRBV20-1	TRBJ2-7	12	SARGDRLVGEQY
TRBV18	TRBJ2-3	11	ASSPYTTDTQY
TRBV15	TRBJ2-7	13	ATSRDTAGGYEQY
TRBV6-1	TRBJ2-1	15	ASSPERGTPIDNEQF
TRBV5-1	TRBJ2-3	12	ASSLQGDQDTQY
TRBV20-1	TRBJ2-1	11	SASPSGRLGQF
TRBV7-2	TRBJ2-5	13	ASSLGGQGAETQY
TRBV4-3	TRBJ1-5	14	ASGQDHRLANQPQH
TRBV6-2/TRBV6-3	TRBJ1-1	14	ASSYAGQPRKTEAF
TRBV19	TRBJ1-5	13	ASSTGAYSNQPQH
TRBV11-3	TRBJ2-1	14	ASSSEGTSGSYEQF
TRBV5-1	TRBJ2-3	11	ACSVSSDDTQY
TRBV12-5	TRBJ2-1	12	ASGLDRVDNEQF
TRBV20-1	TRBJ1-1	12	SAPPGGPYTEAF
TRBV12-5	TRBJ2-2	11	ASGYLEDGELF
TRBV12-3/TRBV12-4	TRBJ2-3	16	ASSSPLTSGRIAPTQY
TRBV5-1	TRBJ2-7	13	ASTLVSGLGYEQY
TRBV20-1	TRBJ2-1	16	SARFAPYGLTSYNEQF
TRBV6-5	TRBJ2-7	12	ASRRVGLTPEQY
TRBV12-3/TRBV12-4	TRBJ2-3	13	ASNSGRGSTDTQY
TRBV12-3/TRBV12-4	TRBJ2-5	12	ASSFLKIGETQY
TRBV29-1	TRBJ2-1	14	SVEDAGTGISNEQF
TRBV20-1	TRBJ2-4	13	SAGGGEVAKNIQY
TRBV28	TRBJ2-5	14	ASSLDGSGVLETQY